The 10 T cell receptor beta chains below all came from one sample that was sequenced in a study of sequential checkpoint blockade in melanoma. The treatment is: randomized to nivolumab then ipilimumab (arm A) or the reverse (arm B). Generated by immunoSEQ multiplex PCR, the TCRdb table keeps only in-frame clones and is missing some. Here the sample spans 34,000 or so clones, more than 70% being singletons. The starting material was CD8+ T cells sorted from blood (inferred from file names), obtained from a patient given nivolumab and ipilimumab in sequence. These receptors were collected from a human donor with melanoma.

This clone came up once. This chain links TRBV27 with TRBJ2-7; perhaps TRBD1 as D (5 bases). There are 14 residues in the CDR3. Germline V CDR1 and CDR2: MNHEY, SMNVEV (reference sequence). Trimming cost V 3 bases and J 3 bases, with 12 bases left between them. In nucleotides, the CDR3 is TGTGCCAGCAGTTTTCAAGACAGCGACTACGAGCAGTACTTC. Translating gives CASSFQDSDYEQYF.

This clone was observed a few times. The genes are TRBV19 and TRBJ2-3; D not resolved. The V gene lost 5 bases and the J gene lost 2 bases, with 8 bases spanning the gap. Germline V gene lookup returns CDR1 LNHDA and CDR2 SQIVND (reference sequence). The CDR3 loop spans 13 amino acids. The CDR3 sequence: CASSPLPTDTQYF. CDR3 nucleotides: TGTGCCAGTAGTCCCCTCCCCACAGATACGCAGTATTTT.

The chain carries TRBV30 and TRBJ2-1, with 10 positions matching TRBD2. The CDR3 is 14 residues long. Trimming cost V 5 bases and J 9 bases; bases outside gene matches: 10. Germline CDR1 and CDR2: GTSNPN and SVGIG (reference sequence). The CDR3 DNA reads as TGTGCCTGGGAAGCGGGAGGGCCGTTGAGTGAGCAGTTCTTC. It encodes CAWEAGGPLSEQFF.

The chain is built from TRBV5-6 and TRBJ2-7, with D tentatively TRBD2 (6 bases). In germline, CDR1 is SGHDT, CDR2 YYEEEE. V was clipped by 4 bases and J by 2 bases, with 13 bases between them. The CDR3 length is 14 residues. CDR3: CASSIGGITYEQYF. CDR3 nucleotides: TGTGCCAGCAGCATTGGAGGGATTACCTACGAGCAGTACTTC.

The V call is TRBV9, the J call TRBJ2-1, with D possibly TRBD1 on 6 matching bases. V lost 0 bases to trimming and J lost 3 bases, with 22 bases between them. There are 19 residues in the CDR3. CDR1 and CDR2 (germline): SGDLS, YYNGEE. Written as DNA, the CDR3 is TGTGCCAGCAGCGTAGTACCTTTGTCAGGGGTTGATCTCTACAATGAGCAGTTCTTC. Protein: CASSVVPLSGVDLYNEQFF.

This clone was observed once. The chain couples TRBV4-2 to TRBJ2-7; D perhaps matches TRBD1 (6 bases). V lost 1 base and J lost 2, with 12 bases in between. The length of the CDR3 is 15 residues. Germline CDR1 LGHNA, CDR2 YNFKEQ. CDR3 protein: CASSQAMDSTYEQYF. The CDR3 bases are TGTGCCAGCAGCCAAGCGATGGACAGTACCTACGAGCAGTACTTC.

The gene calls are TRBV6-5 and TRBJ2-5; 8 bases line up with TRBD1. Germline V lookup: CDR1 MNHEY, CDR2 SVGAGI. V shed 3 bases, J shed 5 bases, and the junction held 8 bases outside the gene matches. There are 15 residues in the CDR3. This chain's CDR3 is CASSYSTGVGETQYF. The CDR3 coding sequence is TGTGCCAGCAGTTATTCGACAGGGGTAGGGGAGACCCAGTACTTC.

The chain links TRBV7-8 to TRBJ2-3; tentatively, D is TRBD2 (6 bases). Germline assignment: CDR1 SGHVS and CDR2 FQNEAQ. The V end lost 5 bases, the J end lost 6 bases, and 21 bases lay between the germline ends. The length of the CDR3 is 16 residues. CDR3 in amino acids: CASSPSLALSGDTQYF. The CDR3 nucleotides are TGTGCCAGCAGCCCCTCCCTGGCCCTGAGCGGGGATACGCAGTATTTT. The full variable domain, rest sourced from reference TRBV7-8 and TRBJ2-3, is GAGVSQSPRYKVAKRGQDVALRCDPISGHVSLFWYQQALGQGPEFLTYFQNEAQLDKSGLPSDRFFAERPEGSVSTLKIQRTQQEDSAVYLCASSPSLALSGDTQYFGPGTRLTVL.

The chain employs TRBV18 and TRBJ2-5, with TRBD1 matching 9 bases. CDR3 size: 15 residues. Germline assignment: CDR1 KGHSH and CDR2 LQKENI. Unmatched junction bases numbered 4, after V lost 2 bases and J lost 3 bases. In DNA, the CDR3 is TGTGCCAGCTCACCAAAGTGGACAGGGGAAGAGACCCAGTACTTC. Its protein is CASSPKWTGEETQYF.

As DNA, the CDR3 is TGCGCCAGCAGCCAGGGACTAGCGGGGATATACGAGCAGTACTTC. As protein: CASSQGLAGIYEQYF. The chain uses TRBV4-3 and TRBJ2-7; TRBD2 agrees at 13 bases. The length of the CDR3 is 15 residues. With V trimmed by 3 bases and J by 4 bases, 3 bases remained unmatched. The germline gives CDR1 LGHNA, CDR2 YSLEER.